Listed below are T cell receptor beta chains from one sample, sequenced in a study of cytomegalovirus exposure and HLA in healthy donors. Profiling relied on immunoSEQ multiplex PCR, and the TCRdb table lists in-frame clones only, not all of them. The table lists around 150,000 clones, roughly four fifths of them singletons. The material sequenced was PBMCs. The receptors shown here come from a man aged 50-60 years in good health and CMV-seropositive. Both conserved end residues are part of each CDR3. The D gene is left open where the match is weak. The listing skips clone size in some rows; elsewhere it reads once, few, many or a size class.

cdr3_aa: CASREGPYEQYF
cdr3_nt: TGTGCCAGCAGGGAGGGCCCCTACGAGCAGTACTTC
v_call: TRBV6-5
d_call: .
clone_size: .
j_call: TRBJ2-7

cdr3_aa: CASSQGQGADYGYTF
cdr3_nt: TGCGCCAGCAGCCAAGGACAGGGGGCAGACTATGGCTACACCTTC
v_call: TRBV4-3
d_call: TRBD1
clone_size: .
j_call: TRBJ1-2

cdr3_aa: CASSLAGGYGYTF
cdr3_nt: TGTGCCAGCAGCTTAGCGGGAGGCTATGGCTACACCTTC
v_call: TRBV7-9
d_call: .
clone_size: .
j_call: TRBJ1-2

cdr3_aa: CASSLRTGGGGQYF
cdr3_nt: TGTGCCAGCAGCTTAAGGACAGGGGGGGGCGGGCAGTACTTC
v_call: TRBV7-2
d_call: TRBD1
clone_size: .
j_call: TRBJ2-7

cdr3_aa: CASSRGLVTGELFF
cdr3_nt: TGTGCCAGTAGTAGGGGACTAGTCACCGGGGAGCTGTTTTTT
v_call: TRBV19
d_call: TRBD2
clone_size: .
j_call: TRBJ2-2

cdr3_aa: CASSPRGQGSGNTIYF
cdr3_nt: TGTGCCAGCTCACCACGGGGACAGGGCTCTGGAAACACCATATATTTT
v_call: TRBV18
d_call: TRBD1
clone_size: .
j_call: TRBJ1-3

cdr3_aa: CASLARDRSQLGSKNQPQHF
cdr3_nt: TGTGCCAGCTTAGCCCGGGACAGAAGCCAGTTAGGATCCAAAAATCAGCCCCAGCATTTT
v_call: TRBV28
d_call: TRBD1
clone_size: few
j_call: TRBJ1-5

cdr3_aa: CASSTGTSGGRDEQFF
cdr3_nt: TGTGCCAGCAGCACCGGGACTAGCGGGGGGCGGGATGAGCAGTTCTTC
v_call: TRBV7-9
d_call: TRBD2
clone_size: .
j_call: TRBJ2-1

cdr3_aa: CASSLAGTGTDTQYF
cdr3_nt: TGTGCCAGCAGCTTGGCAGGGACAGGCACAGATACGCAGTATTTT
v_call: TRBV5-4
d_call: TRBD1
clone_size: .
j_call: TRBJ2-3

cdr3_aa: CASVAGQGGNQPQHF
cdr3_nt: TGTGCCAGCGTGGCCGGACAGGGTGGCAATCAGCCCCAGCATTTT
v_call: TRBV6-1
d_call: TRBD1
clone_size: .
j_call: TRBJ1-5

cdr3_aa: CASSEGVGGETQYF
cdr3_nt: TGTGCCAGTAGTGAGGGGGTCGGAGGAGAGACCCAGTACTTC
v_call: TRBV19
d_call: .
clone_size: .
j_call: TRBJ2-5

cdr3_aa: CASRPPGSWRGTQYF
cdr3_nt: TGTGCCAGCAGACCTCCGGGGTCTTGGAGGGGGACCCAGTACTTC
v_call: TRBV6-5
d_call: .
clone_size: few
j_call: TRBJ2-5

cdr3_aa: CSLQRDRGAEAFF
cdr3_nt: TGCAGCCTCCAACGAGACAGGGGAGCTGAAGCTTTCTTT
v_call: TRBV29-1
d_call: TRBD1
clone_size: .
j_call: TRBJ1-1

cdr3_aa: CASSVEFAGAPYNEQFF
cdr3_nt: TGTGCCAGCAGCGTAGAATTCGCGGGGGCACCCTACAATGAGCAGTTCTTC
v_call: TRBV9
d_call: .
clone_size: .
j_call: TRBJ2-1

cdr3_aa: CASSVGAGANQETQYF
cdr3_nt: TGTGCCAGCAGCGTAGGGGCGGGGGCAAACCAAGAGACCCAGTACTTC
v_call: TRBV9
d_call: .
clone_size: .
j_call: TRBJ2-5

cdr3_aa: CASSERTEAGGNTIYF
cdr3_nt: TGTGCCAGCAGCGAGAGGACGGAGGCAGGAGGAAACACCATATATTTT
v_call: TRBV9
d_call: .
clone_size: .
j_call: TRBJ1-3

cdr3_aa: CASSQDLASAAYEQYF
cdr3_nt: TGTGCCAGCAGCCAAGATTTGGCTAGCGCAGCCTACGAGCAGTACTTC
v_call: TRBV4-2
d_call: .
clone_size: .
j_call: TRBJ2-7

cdr3_aa: CAIQGAYETQYF
cdr3_nt: TGTGCCATACAGGGGGCGTATGAGACCCAGTACTTC
v_call: TRBV6-6
d_call: TRBD1
clone_size: .
j_call: TRBJ2-5

cdr3_aa: CASSGTSSYEQYF
cdr3_nt: TGTGCCAGCAGCGGGACTAGCTCCTACGAGCAGTACTTC
v_call: TRBV9
d_call: TRBD2
clone_size: .
j_call: TRBJ2-7

cdr3_aa: CASSLGQRGYEQYF
cdr3_nt: TGTGCCAGCAGTCTAGGACAAAGGGGCTACGAGCAGTACTTC
v_call: TRBV14
d_call: .
clone_size: .
j_call: TRBJ2-7

cdr3_aa: CASSLDQYEQYF
cdr3_nt: TGTGCCAGCAGCTTGGACCAGTACGAGCAGTACTTC
v_call: TRBV5-6
d_call: .
clone_size: .
j_call: TRBJ2-7

cdr3_aa: CASRPGTGGLTYEQYF
cdr3_nt: TGTGCCAGCAGACCCGGGACAGGGGGACTCACCTACGAGCAGTACTTC
v_call: TRBV5-6
d_call: TRBD1
clone_size: once
j_call: TRBJ2-7

cdr3_aa: CSVRQGGVDTQYF
cdr3_nt: TGCAGCGTACGACAGGGTGGGGTAGATACGCAGTATTTT
v_call: TRBV29-1
d_call: TRBD1
clone_size: .
j_call: TRBJ2-3

cdr3_aa: CASSLATGMMNTEAFF
cdr3_nt: TGCGCCAGCAGCTTGGCTACAGGGATGATGAACACTGAAGCTTTCTTT
v_call: TRBV5-1
d_call: .
clone_size: .
j_call: TRBJ1-1

cdr3_aa: CSVGSINEKLFF
cdr3_nt: TGCAGCGTTGGTAGTATTAATGAAAAACTGTTTTTT
v_call: TRBV29-1
d_call: .
clone_size: once
j_call: TRBJ1-4

cdr3_aa: CASALGSHGPYEQYF
cdr3_nt: TGTGCCAGCGCCCTAGGTTCCCACGGCCCCTACGAGCAGTACTTC
v_call: TRBV27
d_call: .
clone_size: .
j_call: TRBJ2-7

cdr3_aa: CASRDTSGTYNEQFF
cdr3_nt: TGTGCCAGCAGGGATACTAGCGGGACTTACAATGAGCAGTTCTTC
v_call: TRBV9
d_call: TRBD2
clone_size: .
j_call: TRBJ2-1

cdr3_aa: CASTTLGGGNTEAFF
cdr3_nt: TGTGCCAGCACCACCCTGGGGGGAGGGAACACTGAAGCTTTCTTT
v_call: TRBV6-6
d_call: .
clone_size: .
j_call: TRBJ1-1

cdr3_aa: CASSYPGQADRQYF
cdr3_nt: TGTGCCAGCAGTTACCCGGGACAGGCCGACCGGCAGTACTTC
v_call: TRBV6-6
d_call: TRBD1
clone_size: .
j_call: TRBJ2-7

cdr3_aa: CAISKRRVGDTEVFF
cdr3_nt: TGTGCCATCAGTAAGCGCAGGGTGGGGGACACTGAAGTTTTCTTT
v_call: TRBV10-3
d_call: .
clone_size: .
j_call: TRBJ1-1

cdr3_aa: CAISATGELFF
cdr3_nt: TGTGCCATCAGTGCGACCGGGGAGCTGTTTTTT
v_call: TRBV10-3
d_call: .
clone_size: .
j_call: TRBJ2-2

cdr3_aa: CASSLQGESNQPQHF
cdr3_nt: TGTGCCAGCAGTCTTCAGGGGGAAAGCAATCAGCCCCAGCATTTT
v_call: TRBV2
d_call: TRBD1
clone_size: .
j_call: TRBJ1-5

cdr3_aa: CASGLGTGMNEQFF
cdr3_nt: TGTGCTAGTGGTTTGGGGACAGGAATGAATGAGCAGTTCTTC
v_call: TRBV12-5
d_call: TRBD1
clone_size: .
j_call: TRBJ2-1

cdr3_aa: CASREDRDFYEQYF
cdr3_nt: TGTGCCAGCAGAGAAGACCGGGACTTCTACGAGCAGTACTTC
v_call: TRBV6-1
d_call: .
clone_size: few
j_call: TRBJ2-7

cdr3_aa: CAIRVLAGGSYEQYF
cdr3_nt: TGTGCCATCAGGGTGCTAGCGGGTGGCTCCTACGAGCAGTACTTC
v_call: TRBV10-3
d_call: TRBD2
clone_size: .
j_call: TRBJ2-7

cdr3_aa: CASTFYNSPLHF
cdr3_nt: TGTGCCAGCACTTTCTATAATTCACCCCTCCACTTT
v_call: TRBV2
d_call: .
clone_size: once
j_call: TRBJ1-6

cdr3_aa: CASSLGQSTTDTQYF
cdr3_nt: TGCGCCAGCAGCTTGGGACAGAGTACCACAGATACGCAGTATTTT
v_call: TRBV5-1
d_call: .
clone_size: .
j_call: TRBJ2-3

cdr3_aa: CASSFEGRDNQPQHF
cdr3_nt: TGTGCCAGCAGCTTTGAGGGGAGGGACAATCAGCCCCAGCATTTT
v_call: TRBV7-3
d_call: .
clone_size: .
j_call: TRBJ1-5

cdr3_aa: CASSFGQGETDTQYF
cdr3_nt: TGTGCCAGCAGCTTCGGACAGGGAGAAACAGATACGCAGTATTTT
v_call: TRBV7-9
d_call: TRBD1
clone_size: .
j_call: TRBJ2-3

cdr3_aa: CASSRQVEAFF
cdr3_nt: TGTGCCAGCAGCCGACAGGTGGAAGCTTTCTTT
v_call: TRBV5-6
d_call: .
clone_size: .
j_call: TRBJ1-1

cdr3_aa: CASPPRKQGEFSNYGYTF
cdr3_nt: TGCGCCAGCCCCCCTCGCAAACAGGGGGAATTTTCTAACTATGGCTACACCTTC
v_call: TRBV5-1
d_call: TRBD1
clone_size: .
j_call: TRBJ1-2

cdr3_aa: CSSSLGRSEQFF
cdr3_nt: TGTTCCAGCAGCTTAGGTCGGAGCGAGCAGTTCTTC
v_call: TRBV7-9
d_call: .
clone_size: .
j_call: TRBJ2-1

cdr3_aa: CASIMRVGNNEQFF
cdr3_nt: TGTGCCAGTATCATGAGGGTTGGGAACAATGAGCAGTTCTTC
v_call: TRBV19
d_call: .
clone_size: .
j_call: TRBJ2-1

cdr3_aa: CASSLGQSNYNEQFF
cdr3_nt: TGCGCCAGCAGTTTGGGACAGAGTAACTACAATGAGCAGTTCTTC
v_call: TRBV10-1
d_call: TRBD1
clone_size: .
j_call: TRBJ2-1

cdr3_aa: CAIRDRDRGSGANVLTF
cdr3_nt: TGTGCCATCAGGGATAGGGACAGGGGATCTGGGGCCAACGTCCTGACTTTC
v_call: TRBV10-3
d_call: TRBD1
clone_size: .
j_call: TRBJ2-6

cdr3_aa: CASNGQTNTEAFF
cdr3_nt: TGTGCCAGCAATGGACAAACAAACACTGAAGCTTTCTTT
v_call: TRBV7-9
d_call: .
clone_size: .
j_call: TRBJ1-1

cdr3_aa: CASSPTGGKETQYF
cdr3_nt: TGTGCCAGCTCTCCGACAGGGGGAAAAGAGACCCAGTACTTC
v_call: TRBV18
d_call: TRBD1
clone_size: .
j_call: TRBJ2-5

cdr3_aa: CASSSSGGPSSYNEQFF
cdr3_nt: TGTGCCAGCAGCAGCAGCGGGGGGCCGAGCTCCTACAATGAGCAGTTCTTC
v_call: TRBV7-8
d_call: TRBD2
clone_size: .
j_call: TRBJ2-1